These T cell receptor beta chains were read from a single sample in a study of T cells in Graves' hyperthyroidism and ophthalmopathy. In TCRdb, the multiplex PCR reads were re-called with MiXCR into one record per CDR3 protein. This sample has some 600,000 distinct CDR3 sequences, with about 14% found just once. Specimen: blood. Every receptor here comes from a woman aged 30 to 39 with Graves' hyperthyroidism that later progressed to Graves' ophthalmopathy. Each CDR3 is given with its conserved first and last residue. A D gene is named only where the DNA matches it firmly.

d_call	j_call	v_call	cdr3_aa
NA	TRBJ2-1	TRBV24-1	CATGGGVKNEQFF
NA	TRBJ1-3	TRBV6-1	CASMGAAGNTIYF
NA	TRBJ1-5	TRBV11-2	CASSPDLREPQHF
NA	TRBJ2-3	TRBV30	CAWTLERNTDTQYF
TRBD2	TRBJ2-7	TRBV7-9	CASSAGLAGEDYEQYF
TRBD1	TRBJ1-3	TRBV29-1	CSVPDRVGNTIYF
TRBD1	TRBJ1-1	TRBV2	CASSQDRVSTEAFF
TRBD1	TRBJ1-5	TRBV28	CASSSPTGRIQPQHF
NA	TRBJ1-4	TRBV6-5	CASSYSPGLVEKLFF
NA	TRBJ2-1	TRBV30	CAGDRVDEQFF
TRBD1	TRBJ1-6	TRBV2	CASSDDRGGPLHF
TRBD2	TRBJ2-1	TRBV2	CASSEGTSSGDEQFF
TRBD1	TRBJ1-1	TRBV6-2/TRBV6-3	CACEDRGHLTEAFF
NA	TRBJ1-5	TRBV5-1	CASSLAVDQPQHF
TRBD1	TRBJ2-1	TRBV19	CASSRNTGTGGVDNEQFF
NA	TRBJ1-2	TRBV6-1	CASSSGWAHTF